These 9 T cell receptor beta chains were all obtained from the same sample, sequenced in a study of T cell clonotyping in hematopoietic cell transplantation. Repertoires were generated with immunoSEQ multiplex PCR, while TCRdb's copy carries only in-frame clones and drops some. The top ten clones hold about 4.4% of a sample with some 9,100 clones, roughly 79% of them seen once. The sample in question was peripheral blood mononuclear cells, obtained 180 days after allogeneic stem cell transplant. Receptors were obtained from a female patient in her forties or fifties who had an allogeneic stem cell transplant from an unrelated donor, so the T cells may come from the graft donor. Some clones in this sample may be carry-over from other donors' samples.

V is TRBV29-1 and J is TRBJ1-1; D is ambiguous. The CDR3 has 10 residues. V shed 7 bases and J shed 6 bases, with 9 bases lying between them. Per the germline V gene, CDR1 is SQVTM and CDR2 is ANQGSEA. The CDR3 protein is CSALEAEAFF. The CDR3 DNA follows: TGCAGCGCCCTGGAAGCTGAAGCTTTCTTT. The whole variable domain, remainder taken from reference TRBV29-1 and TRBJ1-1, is SAVISQKPSRDICQRGTSLTIQCQVDSQVTMMFWYRQQPGQSLTLIATANQGSEATYESGFVIDKFPISRPNLTFSTLTVSNMSPEDSSIYLCSALEAEAFFGQGTRLTVV.

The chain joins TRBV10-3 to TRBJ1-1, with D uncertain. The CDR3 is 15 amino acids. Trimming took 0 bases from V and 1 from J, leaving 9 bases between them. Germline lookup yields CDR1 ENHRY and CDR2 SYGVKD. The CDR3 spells CAISESRQQNTEAFF. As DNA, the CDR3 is TGTGCCATCAGTGAGTCGAGGCAGCAGAACACTGAAGCTTTCTTT.

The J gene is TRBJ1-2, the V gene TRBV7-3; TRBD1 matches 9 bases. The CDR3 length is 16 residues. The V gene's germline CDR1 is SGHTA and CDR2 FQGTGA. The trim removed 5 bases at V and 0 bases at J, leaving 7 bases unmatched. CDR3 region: CASSPQGQGTNYGYTF. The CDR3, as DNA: TGTGCCAGCAGCCCGCAGGGACAGGGTACTAACTATGGCTACACCTTC.

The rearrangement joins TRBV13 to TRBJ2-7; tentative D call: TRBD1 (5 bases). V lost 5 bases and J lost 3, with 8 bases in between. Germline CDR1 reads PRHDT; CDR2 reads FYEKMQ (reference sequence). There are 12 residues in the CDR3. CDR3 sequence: CASSGHLYEQYF. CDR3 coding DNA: TGTGCCAGCAGCGGACACCTCTACGAGCAGTACTTC.

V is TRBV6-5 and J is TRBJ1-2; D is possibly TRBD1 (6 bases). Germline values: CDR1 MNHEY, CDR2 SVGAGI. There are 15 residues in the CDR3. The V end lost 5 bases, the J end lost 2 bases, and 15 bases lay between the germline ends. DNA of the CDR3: TGTGCCAGCAGTACACAGGGACGGAGGAACTATGGCTACACCTTC. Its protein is CASSTQGRRNYGYTF.

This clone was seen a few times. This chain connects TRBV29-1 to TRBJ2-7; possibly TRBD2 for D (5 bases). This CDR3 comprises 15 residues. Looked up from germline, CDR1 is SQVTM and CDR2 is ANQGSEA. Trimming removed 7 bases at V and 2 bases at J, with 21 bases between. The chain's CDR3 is CSADSGETNPYEQYF. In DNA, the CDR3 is TGCAGCGCGGACTCCGGGGAGACGAACCCCTACGAGCAGTACTTC.

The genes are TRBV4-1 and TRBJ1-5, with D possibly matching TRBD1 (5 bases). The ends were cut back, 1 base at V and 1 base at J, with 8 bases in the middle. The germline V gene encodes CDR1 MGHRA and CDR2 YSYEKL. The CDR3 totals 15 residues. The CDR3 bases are TGCGCCAGCAGCCAAGTTGGGGGGAGCAATCAGCCCCAGCATTTT. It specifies CASSQVGGSNQPQHF.

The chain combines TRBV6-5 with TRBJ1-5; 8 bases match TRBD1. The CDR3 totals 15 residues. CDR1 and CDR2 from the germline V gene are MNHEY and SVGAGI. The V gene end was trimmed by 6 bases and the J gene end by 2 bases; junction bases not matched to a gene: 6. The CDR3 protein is CASRTYRGGNQPQHF. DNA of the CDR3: TGTGCCAGCAGGACATACAGGGGGGGCAATCAGCCCCAGCATTTT.

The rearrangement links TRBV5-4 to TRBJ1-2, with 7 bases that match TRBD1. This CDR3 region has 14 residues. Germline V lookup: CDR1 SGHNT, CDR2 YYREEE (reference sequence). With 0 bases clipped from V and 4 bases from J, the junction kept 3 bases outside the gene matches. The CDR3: CASSLGGQFYGYTF. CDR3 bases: TGTGCCAGCAGCTTGGGGGGACAGTTCTATGGCTACACCTTC.